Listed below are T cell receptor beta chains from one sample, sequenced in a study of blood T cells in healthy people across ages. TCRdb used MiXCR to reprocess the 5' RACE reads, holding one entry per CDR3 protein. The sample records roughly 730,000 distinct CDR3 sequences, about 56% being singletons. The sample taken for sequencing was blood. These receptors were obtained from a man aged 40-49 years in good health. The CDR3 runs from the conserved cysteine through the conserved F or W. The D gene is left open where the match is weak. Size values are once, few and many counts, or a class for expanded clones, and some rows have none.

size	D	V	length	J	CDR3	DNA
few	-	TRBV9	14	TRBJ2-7	CASSFDSSLGEQYF	TGTGCCAGCAGCTTTGATTCCTCTCTGGGTGAGCAGTACTTC
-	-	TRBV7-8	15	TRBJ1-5	CASSLVRGNNQPQHF	TGTGCCAGCAGCTTAGTGAGGGGAAACAATCAGCCCCAGCATTTT
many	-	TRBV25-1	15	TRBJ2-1	CASSELGGAHNEQFF	TGTGCCAGCAGTGAATTGGGCGGGGCGCATAATGAGCAGTTCTTC
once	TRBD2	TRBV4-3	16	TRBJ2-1	CASSQGGLAGVREQFF	TGCGCCAGCAGCCAAGGTGGGCTAGCGGGAGTGAGGGAGCAGTTCTTC
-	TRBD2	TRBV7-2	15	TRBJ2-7	CASSGPGLAPYEQYF	TGTGCCAGCAGCGGCCCGGGACTAGCGCCCTACGAGCAGTACTTC
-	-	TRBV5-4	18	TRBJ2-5	CASSRSTGGLAGQETQYF	TGTGCCAGCAGCCGGAGCACCGGGGGCCTTGCCGGCCAAGAGACCCAGTACTTC
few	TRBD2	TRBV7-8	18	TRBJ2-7	CASSLSLTGGTPSYEQYF	TGTGCCAGCAGCTTAAGTTTAACGGGAGGGACCCCCTCCTACGAGCAGTACTTC
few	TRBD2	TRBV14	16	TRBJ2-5	CASSRPGTSGSNEQYF	TGTGCCAGCAGCCGCCCCGGGACTAGCGGGAGCAATGAGCAGTACTTC
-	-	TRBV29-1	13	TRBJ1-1	CSVGGLGRTEAFF	TGCAGCGTTGGAGGGTTGGGGAGGACTGAAGCTTTCTTT
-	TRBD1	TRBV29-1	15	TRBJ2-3	CSVEVKGAVSDTQYF	TGCAGCGTTGAAGTGAAGGGGGCAGTTTCAGATACGCAGTATTTT
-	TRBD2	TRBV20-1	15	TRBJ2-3	CSASGAGGGTDTQYF	TGCAGTGCTAGTGGGGCGGGGGGGGGCACAGATACGCAGTATTTT
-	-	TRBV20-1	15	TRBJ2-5	CSARGVDTGQETQYF	TGCAGTGCTAGGGGAGTAGACACGGGCCAAGAGACCCAGTACTTC
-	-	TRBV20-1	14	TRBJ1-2	CSARRLILYYGYTF	TGCAGTGCTAGAAGACTGATTCTCTACTATGGCTACACCTTC
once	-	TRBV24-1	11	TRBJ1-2	CATSYFSSYTF	TGTGCCACCAGCTACTTTTCTAGCTACACCTTC
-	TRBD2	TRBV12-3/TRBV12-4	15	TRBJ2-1	CASRTGTTPGWEQFF	TGTGCCAGCAGAACCGGGACTACCCCAGGATGGGAGCAGTTCTTC
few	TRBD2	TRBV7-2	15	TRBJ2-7	CASSQSGGGAYEQYF	TGTGCCAGCAGCCAATCGGGCGGGGGGGCTTACGAGCAGTACTTC
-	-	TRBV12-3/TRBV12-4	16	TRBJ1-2	CASSLAGGQLGSGYTF	TGTGCCAGCAGTTTAGCTGGGGGGCAGTTGGGGAGTGGCTACACCTTC
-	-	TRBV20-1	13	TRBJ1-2	CSARGRRNYGYTF	TGCAGTGCTAGGGGACGGAGAAACTATGGCTACACCTTC
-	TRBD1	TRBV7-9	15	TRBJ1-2	CASSFGTGMDYGYTF	TGTGCCAGCAGCTTCGGGACAGGGATGGACTATGGCTACACCTTC
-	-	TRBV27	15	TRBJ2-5	CASSFLGQLQETQYF	TGTGCCAGCAGTTTCCTCGGACAGCTACAAGAGACCCAGTACTTC
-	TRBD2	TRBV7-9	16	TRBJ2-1	CASSSFPGGTSNEQFF	TGTGCCAGCAGCTCGTTCCCGGGGGGAACAAGTAATGAGCAGTTCTTC
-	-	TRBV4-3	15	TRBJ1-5	CASSQDRGRNQPQHF	TGCGCCAGCAGCCAAGATAGGGGTCGCAACCAGCCCCAGCATTTT
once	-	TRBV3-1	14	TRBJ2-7	CASSHRNNGNEQYF	TGTGCCAGCAGCCACCGAAATAACGGCAACGAGCAGTACTTC
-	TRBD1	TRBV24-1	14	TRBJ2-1	CATSDPGQVNEQFF	TGTGCCACCAGTGACCCGGGACAGGTAAACGAGCAGTTCTTC
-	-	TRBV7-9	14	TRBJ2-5	CASSYRQGQETQYF	TGTGCCAGCAGCTACCGCCAGGGACAAGAGACCCAGTACTTC
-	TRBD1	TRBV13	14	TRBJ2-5	CASSVYRGLETQYF	TGTGCCAGCAGCGTATACAGGGGTTTAGAGACCCAGTACTTC
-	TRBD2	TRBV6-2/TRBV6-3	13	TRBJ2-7	CASRFPGTNEQYF	TGTGCCAGCAGATTCCCGGGGACTAACGAGCAGTACTTC
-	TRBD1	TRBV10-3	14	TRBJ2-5	CAIKSTGPQETQYF	TGTGCCATCAAATCGACAGGGCCGCAAGAGACCCAGTACTTC
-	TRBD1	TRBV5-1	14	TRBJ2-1	CASRDLDRGRAQFF	TGCGCCAGCAGGGATCTAGACAGGGGGAGGGCGCAGTTCTTC
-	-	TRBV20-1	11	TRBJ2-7	CSAGSYYEQYF	TGCAGCGCGGGCAGCTACTACGAGCAGTACTTC
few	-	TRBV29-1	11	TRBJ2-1	CSERGDNEQFF	TGCAGCGAGAGGGGGGACAATGAGCAGTTCTTC
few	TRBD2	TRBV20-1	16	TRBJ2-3	CSARAGGESGGDTQYF	TGCAGTGCTAGAGCCGGGGGCGAAAGCGGGGGAGATACGCAGTATTTT
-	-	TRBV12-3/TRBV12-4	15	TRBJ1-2	CASSLSRTANYGYTF	TGTGCCAGCAGTTTATCTAGGACCGCGAACTATGGCTACACCTTC
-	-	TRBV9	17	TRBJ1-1	CASSGEGGTLWGTEAFF	TGTGCCAGCAGCGGAGAGGGGGGGACCTTGTGGGGCACTGAAGCTTTCTTT
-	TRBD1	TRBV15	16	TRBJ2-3	CATSRDRRTGADTQYF	TGTGCCACCAGCAGAGATCGCAGGACAGGGGCAGATACGCAGTATTTT
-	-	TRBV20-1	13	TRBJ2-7	CSARVSYSGEQYF	TGCAGTGCTAGAGTTTCGTACTCGGGTGAGCAGTACTTC
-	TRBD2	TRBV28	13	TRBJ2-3	CASRVAGGHTQYF	TGTGCCAGCAGAGTAGCGGGGGGCCATACGCAGTATTTT
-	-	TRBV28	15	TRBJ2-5	CASRTREWVEETQYF	TGTGCCAGCAGAACCCGGGAATGGGTTGAAGAGACCCAGTACTTC
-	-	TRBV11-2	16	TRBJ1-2	CASSLSGEQGLYGYTF	TGTGCCAGCAGCTTATCGGGAGAACAGGGACTCTATGGCTACACCTTC
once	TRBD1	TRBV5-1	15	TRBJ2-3	CASSLEDRGTDTQYF	TGCGCCAGCAGCTTGGAGGACAGGGGAACAGATACGCAGTATTTT
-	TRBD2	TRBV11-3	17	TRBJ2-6	CASSRGWSGGAANVLTF	TGTGCCAGCAGCCGGGGCTGGAGCGGGGGGGCGGCCAACGTCCTGACTTTC
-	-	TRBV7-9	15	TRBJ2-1	CASSPLQGYYNEQFF	TGTGCCAGCAGCCCCCTCCAGGGATACTACAATGAGCAGTTCTTC
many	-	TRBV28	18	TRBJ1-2	CASRSFITSGNHNYGYTF	TGTGCCAGCAGAAGTTTTATTACCTCAGGGAACCATAACTATGGCTACACCTTC
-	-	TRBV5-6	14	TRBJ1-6	CASSFPGLASPLHF	TGTGCCAGCAGCTTCCCGGGTCTGGCTTCACCCCTCCACTTT
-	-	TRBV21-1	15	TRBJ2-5	CAGSNRAGVHNEQYF	TGTGCCGGCAGCAACAGAGCGGGAGTCCACAATGAGCAGTACTTC
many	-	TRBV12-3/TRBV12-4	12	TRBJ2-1	CASSFWSHEQFF	TGTGCCAGCAGTTTTTGGAGTCATGAGCAGTTCTTC